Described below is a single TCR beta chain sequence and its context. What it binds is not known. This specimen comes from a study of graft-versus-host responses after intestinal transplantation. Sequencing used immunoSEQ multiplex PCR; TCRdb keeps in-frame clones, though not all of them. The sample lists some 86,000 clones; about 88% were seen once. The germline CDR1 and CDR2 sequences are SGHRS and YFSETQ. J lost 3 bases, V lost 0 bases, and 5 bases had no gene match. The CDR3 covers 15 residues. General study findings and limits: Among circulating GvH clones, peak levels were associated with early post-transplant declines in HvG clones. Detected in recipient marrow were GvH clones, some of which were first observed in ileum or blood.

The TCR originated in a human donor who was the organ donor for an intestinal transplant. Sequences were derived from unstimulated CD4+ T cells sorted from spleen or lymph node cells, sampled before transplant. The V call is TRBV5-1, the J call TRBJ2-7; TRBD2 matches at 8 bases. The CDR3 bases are TGCGCCAGCAGCTTGGGCGCGGGGGGAGTCTACGAGCAGTACTTC. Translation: CASSLGAGGVYEQYF.